The next 11 T cell receptor beta chains were all read from a single sample in a study of Ad26.COV2.S vaccination and SARS-CoV-2 variants listed by TCRdb under 2021. The treatment or condition label here, explained by the study, means: over 15 received Ad26.COV2.S at low or high dose, single or two shots; a few received placebo; per-sample allocation not given. For vaccine and placebo recipients, repertoires were sequenced using samples collected on day 63 after the first injection. The protocol used for the library was the immunoSEQ multiplex PCR assay. Imported from immuneACCESS, the table was reduced by TCRdb to in-frame sequences with V and J called. These copies leave out some clones; in studies compared against another copy, an unresolved V gene accounts for under half, and the cause of the remainder is not known. The sample contains under 300,000 clones, about 83% of them found a single time. About 2.8% of the sample is taken by the ten largest.

This material consisted of peripheral blood, taken in a trial of Ad26.COV2.S vaccine versus placebo. Every receptor here comes from a person aged 18 to 65 who received the Ad26.COV2.S COVID-19 vaccine or a placebo.

The gene calls are TRBV5-1 and TRBJ1-6, with D tentatively TRBD1 (5 bases). This CDR3 is built from 14 residues. V was pared by 4 bases and J by 6 bases, with 11 bases between. The germline V gene encodes CDR1 SGHRS and CDR2 YFSETQ. The CDR3 reads CASSRDLGNSPLHF. The CDR3 DNA reads TGCGCCAGCAGCAGGGACCTAGGTAATTCACCCCTCCACTTT. The variable domain in full, with the rest retrieved from reference TRBV5-1 and TRBJ1-6, is KAGVTQTPRYLIKTRGQQVTLSCSPISGHRSVSWYQQTPGQGLQFLFEYFSETQRNKGNFPGRFSGRQFSNSRSEMNVSTLELGDSALYLCASSRDLGNSPLHFGNGTRLTVT.

The chain combines TRBV5-4 with TRBJ2-7; 12 bases are shared with TRBD2. Looked up from germline, CDR1 is SGHNT and CDR2 is YYREEE (reference sequence). V gave up 3 bases and J gave up 2 bases; unmatched junction bases: 0. CDR3 length: 14 residues. CDR3 residues: CASSSSGGAYEQYF. The CDR3 nucleotides read TGTGCCAGCAGCTCTAGCGGGGGGGCCTACGAGCAGTACTTC.

This clone was recorded a few times. The V and J genes are TRBV18 and TRBJ1-1; TRBD1 matches 7 bases. Losses at the gene ends were 6 bases for V and 1 base for J; bases not matched to a gene: 5. Germline assignment: CDR1 KGHSH and CDR2 LQKENI. The CDR3 spans 14 residues. CDR3 amino acids: CASSRQGSNTEAFF. CDR3 bases: TGTGCCAGCTCCCGACAGGGCTCGAACACTGAAGCTTTCTTT.

This chain connects TRBV9 to TRBJ1-1, with D possibly being TRBD1 (6 bases). Trimming removed 4 bases from V and 2 bases from J, with 9 bases in between. The CDR3 runs 13 residues. Per germline, CDR1 SGDLS and CDR2 YYNGEE. The chain's CDR3 is CASSLQGNTEAFF. In DNA form, the CDR3 reads TGTGCCAGCAGCTTACAGGGAAACACTGAAGCTTTCTTT.

The chain employs TRBV29-1 and TRBJ1-5; no definite D call. Germline V lookup: CDR1 SQVTM, CDR2 ANQGSEA. This CDR3 spans 12 amino acids. Trimming shortened V by 4 bases and J by 5 bases, and 9 bases separated the two germline ends. The CDR3 nucleotides are TGCAGCGTTGGAGAGGATTATCAGCCCCAGCATTTT. It translates to CSVGEDYQPQHF.

V and J are TRBV3-1 (or the pseudogene TRBV3-2) and TRBJ1-2; TRBD1 aligns across 7 bases. The CDR3 covers 14 residues. CDR1 is LGHDT, CDR2 YNNKEL, per germline (reference sequence). The V gene end was trimmed by 1 base and the J gene end by 8 bases; junction bases not matched to a gene: 7. CDR3 in amino acids: CASSQGGGNTGYTF. The CDR3 region has the DNA TGTGCCAGCAGCCAAGGAGGGGGCAATACGGGCTACACCTTC.

The rearrangement joins TRBV7-2 to TRBJ1-4; D is perhaps TRBD1 (6 bases). The CDR3 is 16 residues long. V lost 6 bases and J lost 4, with 18 bases in between. CDR1 is SGHTA, CDR2 FQGNSA, per germline. Written as DNA, the CDR3 is TGTGCCAGCAGTCTCTCGCCGGGGACATTTAATGAAAAACTGTTTTTT. This encodes CASSLSPGTFNEKLFF.

In this sample, this clone turned up once. This chain uses TRBV19 with TRBJ1-2; D may be TRBD1 (5 bases). The length of the CDR3 is 14 residues. The V gene's germline CDR1 is LNHDA and CDR2 SQIVND (reference sequence). The CDR3 loop reads CATLPGGGERGYTF. For the CDR3, the DNA is TGTGCTACCCTTCCTGGCGGAGGGGAACGAGGCTACACCTTC. Combining the CDR3 with reference TRBV19 and TRBJ1-2 gives the whole variable domain DGGITQSPKYLFRKEGQNVTLSCEQNLNHDAMYWYRQDPGQGLRLIYYSQIVNDFQKGDIAEGYSVSREKKESFPLTVTSAQKNPTAFYLCATLPGGGERGYTFGSGTRLTVV.

The chain uses TRBV6-2 or TRBV6-3 and TRBJ1-2; tentatively, D is TRBD1 (6 bases). CDR1 MNHEY and CDR2 SVGEGT come from the germline V gene. CDR3 length: 16 amino acids. V gave up 4 bases and J gave up 4 bases, with 19 bases separating them. For the CDR3, the DNA is TGTGCCAGCAGTTCTTTTAACGTACAGGGACGCTATGGCTACACCTTC. This gives the protein CASSSFNVQGRYGYTF.

J is TRBJ1-4 and V is TRBV6-5; 11 bases match TRBD1. The CDR3 has 15 amino acids. J was trimmed by 8 bases and V by 6 bases; bases with no gene match: 8. The germline V gene encodes CDR1 MNHEY and CDR2 SVGAGI. As DNA, the CDR3 is TGTGCCAGCAGCGTTGGGACAGGGGGGCGAGAAAAACTGTTTTTT. This translates into CASSVGTGGREKLFF.

This clone was observed once. The chain couples TRBV6-2 or TRBV6-3 to TRBJ2-6; D ambiguous. The CDR3 runs to 15 residues. The germline V and J ends were trimmed by 6 bases and 2 bases, with 11 bases remaining between them. Germline V gene sequence: CDR1 MNHEY, CDR2 SVGEGT. This CDR3 reads CASSPTVTGANVLTF. For the CDR3, the DNA is TGTGCCAGCAGCCCGACGGTAACTGGGGCCAACGTCCTGACTTTC.